This record covers a single T cell receptor (beta chain). Its antigen is not identified. The sample belongs to a study of OX40 agonist ivuxolimab in advanced cancers. The assay was immunoSEQ multiplex PCR, and TCRdb's table has in-frame clones only and misses some. The top ten hold 12% to 15% of the sample, which has over 25,000 clones, around 80% seen once. This CDR3 spans 12 amino acids. The ends were cut back, 2 bases at V and 4 bases at J, with 6 bases in the middle. The germline CDR1 and CDR2 sequences are LGHNT and FRNRAP. Study-wide results and caveats: Normalized T-cell clonal expansion was also low in some nonresponders. On average, CD8+ T cells had more expanded clones than CD4+. The specificity for antigen of the expanded peripheral T cells was not determined.

This receptor was identified in an adult with an advanced solid tumor such as melanoma, head and neck, liver or kidney cancer. The sample was CD4+ or CD8+ T cells sorted from blood, taken in a trial of the OX40 agonist ivuxolimab. The rearrangement uses TRBV12-5 and TRBJ2-7; D gene uncertain. In DNA, the CDR3 is TGTGCTAGTGGTTTGCCTAAGTACGAGCAGTACTTC. This translates into CASGLPKYEQYF.